In this sample, the clone carrying this T cell receptor beta chain turned up once. The antigen remains undetermined. Trimming stripped 0 bases from V and 0 bases from J, with 11 bases between. Per the germline V gene, CDR1 is SGDLS and CDR2 is YYNGEE. The CDR3 consists of 16 residues. The record originates from a study of siplizumab effects on memory and regulatory T cells. About 10^5 TCR templates were measured in each sample. Profiled with immunoSEQ multiplex PCR; TCRdb holds only in-frame clones, not every one. The sample lists roughly 92,000 clones, about 95% occurring once. Study results and limitations: In siplizumab cultures, the suppressive function of proliferating Tregs remained unconfirmed. Under siplizumab, alloreactive sequences traced to unstimulated CD4+ memory cells were significantly reduced. Naive T cells were seen as more diverse than memory cells and as major alloresponse contributors.

The V gene is TRBV9, the J gene TRBJ2-3; D ambiguous. The sample was non-Treg CD4+ T cells sorted from blood. The clonotype comes from a human donor in good health. Here the CDR3 reads CASSVVSSLSTDTQYF. The CDR3 coding sequence is TGTGCCAGCAGCGTAGTGTCCTCTCTAAGCACAGATACGCAGTATTTT.